This record covers a single TCR beta chain. The target of this receptor is not known. The record has no base qualities; no much larger clone is one base away. Library generation was performed with the immunoSEQ multiplex PCR assay. For the multiplex PCR, a mixture combining 60 forward primers for TCR Vbeta segments and 13 reverse primers for TCR Jbeta segments was used. Amplification of the CDR3 region of rearranged TCR beta genes was performed with a multiplex PCR assay on genomic DNA. Amplified TCR beta libraries were sequenced as 87-base-pair reads on the Illumina HiSeq System. The authors' pipeline ran thus. A later analysis counted about 80 million unique TCR beta chains across the 666 repertoires, and 10 million to 11 million of these chains were shared by at least two donors. To remove PCR and sequencing errors, raw reads were error-corrected and collapsed into unique sequences using a nearest-neighbor algorithm that merged closely related sequences. V, D and J gene segments were assigned by aligning CDR3 sequences to IMGT reference sequences. For a sequence to be retained, a match of at least six nucleotides to both a V gene segment and a J gene segment was required. Rearrangements were classified as productive when the CDR3 lacked stop codons and remained in frame with V and J, and all other rearrangements were classified as non-productive. Following IMGT convention, CDR3 was defined as the stretch from the second conserved V-encoded cysteine up to the conserved J-encoded phenylalanine. The earlier analysis of about 530 of the donors excluded any sequence lacking an unambiguous match to a single V gene segment. In an earlier analysis of roughly 500 of the donors, V segments were called functional above 56.7% productive rearrangements and were called segregating when the between-donor standard deviation exceeded 5%. To diagnose cytomegalovirus status from the catalog of TCR beta chain sequences, a statistical classification framework was built. V and J gene assignment, in a later analysis, came from comparing TCR nucleotide sequences with IMGT/GENE-DB human TR gene sequences. Using the TCRdist pipeline, a later analysis assigned CDR3 sequences along with most-parsimonious VDJ recombination scenarios. In a later analysis, every TCR beta chain was defined by the combination of its CDR3 amino acid sequence and its V-gene family, and reads without a unique V-gene family were dropped. As a way to deal with suspected cross-contamination and a sequencing artifact, a later analysis dropped approximately 590 nucleotide sequences that were highly shared and had low generation probability. In a later analysis, a clonal expansion index was calculated for each public chain from normalized within-repertoire ranks of inferred template counts. Generation probabilities in a later analysis came from a VDJ recombination model fitted to out-of-frame rearrangements, and those results were checked against IGoR. In a later analysis, hypergeometric tests were used to score TCR-TCR, TCR-HLA and TCR-CMV co-occurrence, with a repertoire-size bias correction applied to TCR pairs. In a later analysis, false discovery rates were estimated by permuting HLA or CMV assignments 20 times. In a later analysis, co-occurring TCRs were grouped with DBSCAN, and TCRdist sequence similarity was added when clustering was performed within HLA-allele-positive subsets. For co-occurrence clustering, repertoires with fewer than 30,000 or more than 120,000 public chains were excluded, along with four or five repertoires with anomalous nucleotide sharing. TCRdb holds this immuneACCESS table with in-frame rearrangements only. Some clones are missing; in checked studies, unresolved V genes explain under half, and the rest has no known cause. From that table come the V and J calls and clone size; the DNA was used to work out D and trimming. The sample table shows 85,000 to 110,000 clones, and around 80% are seen once. The ten biggest clones cover about 9.3% of the sample.

This sample is part of a study of cytomegalovirus exposure and HLA in healthy donors (dated by TCRdb to between 2016 and 2019). Background for the entire study: According to an earlier analysis of 587 of the donors, roughly 180 million T cells yielded 90 million to 140 million unique TCR beta sequences and 276 Gb of sequence data. A separate validation cohort of approximately 130 different subjects was used in addition to the roughly 670-subject first cohort. On average, 235,054 unique TCR beta nucleotide sequences were sequenced per donor among about 400 genotyped donors of the cohort, with roughly 20% of those sequences being non-productive. All discovery cohort repertoires had been generated on a single sequencing platform. The T cell repertoires of some 670 subjects were profiled by immunosequencing and related to cytomegalovirus serostatus. An early release that covered 640 HLA-typed donors contained about 290 gigabases of sequencing data and some 87 million unique TCR sequences. The study aimed to test whether signatures of past pathogen exposure could be identified by cataloging public T cell receptors. Donor age, sex, ethnicity and CMV serostatus were compiled alongside the repertoire data. To study patterns of TCR occurrence, a later analysis re-analyzed previously published TCR beta repertoires from 700 or so donors and added high-resolution HLA genotyping. To predict cytomegalovirus infection status, the study brought together high-throughput TCR immunosequencing, statistical association of individual TCRs with disease status, and machine learning. The genetic ancestry cluster associated with self-reported Caucasian donors included about four fifths of the roughly 360 genotyped donors. A later genetic analysis took genome-wide SNP genotypes for about three fifths of the 666 donors and used that subset as a discovery cohort. The later analysis used no new phenotypic data to find candidate immune exposures, relying instead on TCR beta sequences and their occurrence across donors. In an earlier analysis of 500 to 650 of the donors, high-throughput TCR beta sequencing was used to judge whether each TCR beta V gene segment behaved as functional or pseudogenic. Both class I and class II loci were covered by HLA typing, at four-digit resolution. About five DR-DQ haplotypes were treated as single units for association and clustering because of strong linkage in the cohort. Typing coverage varied by locus: roughly 629-630 donors for A, B, C, DRB1 and DQB1; roughly 560 for DQA1; over 600 for DPA1; 400 to 480 for DPB1. What the research found in general, with its limitations: In a later analysis, TCR association rates were found to vary across HLA loci, with the most associated TCRs seen for DRB1 alleles and the fewest for HLA-C alleles. The presence/absence analyses assumed that sequencing depth was roughly uniform across donors, and that assumption may not be true. Because the 87-base-pair reads could not distinguish some IMGT-functional V segments, including TRBV6-2 and TRBV6-3, those segments were excluded. In an earlier analysis of some 500 of the donors, most TCR beta V segments were observed in productive rearrangements about 87% or about 30% of the time, broadly matching IMGT annotations. CMV serostatus was the only immune exposure information available for the cohort. In the study, 150 to 200 TCR beta chains were listed as associated with cytomegalovirus. According to a later analysis, parvovirus B19, influenza, CMV and Epstein-Barr virus appeared linked to several top co-occurrence clusters. While some public TCRs were present in many individuals, most TCR sequences turned up only very rarely across donors. When HLA alleles, especially DR and DQ, strongly co-occurred, attributing TCR associations to individual alleles was difficult. A later genetic analysis associated a missense DCLRE1C variant with V-gene and J-gene trimming of TCR beta chains, and an independent cohort replicated the association. A cluster of highly shared sequence variants was judged likely to be a technical artifact of the sequencing pipeline. The cohort was sequenced for TCR beta chains only, and without alpha or paired-chain data the features that could be detected were limited. At a false discovery rate of 0.05, a later analysis linked fewer than 20,000 TCR beta sequences to specific HLA alleles. A few of the identified cytomegalovirus-associated TCR beta chains were confirmed in vitro to be specific for cytomegalovirus antigens. Because HLA typing was missing for some donors at each locus, association tests included only the typed subset. Cytomegalovirus status was reported to be diagnosed by the classifier with high specificity and sensitivity in both the original and validation cohorts. About 17 rarely observed V segments, including chromosome 9 orphons, were excluded from the earlier analysis of some 590 of the donors because counts were too low. In a later analysis, most CMV-associated TCR beta chains were found to appear HLA-restricted, with HLA associations seemingly driven largely by CMV exposure. A later analysis found that HLA-associated TCR beta chains were more clonally expanded and had lower generation probabilities than equally common non-associated chains. Linkage disequilibrium might explain the correlated functional status among segregating V segments, but an unknown experimental factor could not be excluded. Compared with the approximately 720-donor mean, donors in an Asian-associated ancestry cluster had fewer N-insertions in productive TCRs, according to a later genetic analysis. A further reported finding was that TCR beta sequences accurately predicted the HLA-A and HLA-B alleles for most subjects in the first cohort. According to the authors, the approach could potentially be generalized to other disease states and immunological phenotypes.

V loses 4 bases at its end and J loses 6 bases; junction bases beyond the gene matches: 13. Based on the germline V gene, the CDR1 and CDR2 sequences are ENHRY and SYGVKD. Inclusive of the bounding cysteine and phenylalanine, the CDR3 is 17 residues long. The retained sequence is limited to the CDR3, 51 bases, with the frame set at the first base. The cohort was made up of several hundred healthy bone marrow donors. Cohort members were all nominally healthy when sampled, although unrecorded immune exposures were likely present. The donor was CMV seropositive and belonged to the group of 270 or so seropositive cohort members. A peripheral blood sample was collected from each donor, and TCR beta sequencing was performed on peripheral blood mononuclear cells. Genomic DNA extraction from the blood cell samples was performed with the Qiagen DNeasy Blood Extraction Kit.

The receptor was isolated from a woman younger than 30 in good health and CMV-seropositive. This receptor chain uses TRBV10-3 and TRBJ2-2; TRBD2 agrees with 8 junctional bases. Sequenced sample: PBMCs. The DNA reads as follows: TGTGCCATCAGTGCGTCCTACGGGGGGGCAGGGGCCGGGGAGCTGTTTTTT. This encodes CAISASYGGAGAGELFF.